This T cell receptor beta chain was captured by sequencing in a study of post-analysis software for immune sequencing data. The TCR beta cDNA libraries contained unique molecular identifiers. When about 1 to 11 million T cells were used, they gave approximately 530,000 cDNA molecules. From the PCR reads, TCRdb called clonotypes with MiXCR, one entry per CDR3 protein. The sample lists about 460,000 distinct CDR3 sequences; around 40% were seen once. V shed 8 bases and J shed 10 bases, with 13 bases lying between them. Germline V gene sequence: CDR1 SGHDT, CDR2 YYEEEE. The CDR3 totals 12 residues. Study findings and constraints: Strong same-batch co-clustering of samples appeared with F measure clustering. Relative to controls, patients had five TRBV segments at higher frequency, with TRBV5-6, TRBV5-1 and TRBV20-1 among these.

Remarks on this clonotype: Its specificity is not known.

This TCR derives from a girl between 5 and 17 years old with multiple sclerosis. Input material: blood. This chain uses TRBV5-6 with TRBJ2-6, with TRBD1 as a possible D gene (6 bases). CDR3 sequence (DNA): TGTGCCAGTACTGACAGGTCAAACGTCCTGACTTTC. It is translated as CASTDRSNVLTF.